The 14 T cell receptor beta chains listed next were all sequenced from one sample in a study of blood T cell repertoires in COVID-19. Produced via immunoSEQ multiplex PCR; TCRdb's table is partial and in-frame only. The sample contains a few hundred thousand clones, roughly 87% of which appear only once. The sample taken for sequencing was peripheral blood. These receptors all stem from a woman aged 45-65 years who had recovered from COVID-19.

The CDR3 coding sequence is TGTGCCAGCAGCTGGACAGGAGGGAGCACAGATACGCAGTATTTT. Protein: CASSWTGGSTDTQYF. The chain carries TRBV6-2 or TRBV6-3 and TRBJ2-3; maybe TRBD1 (7 bases). Trimming cost V 6 bases and J 0 bases, with 13 bases left between them. CDR1 MNHEY and CDR2 SVGEGT come from the germline V gene. This CDR3 has 15 amino acids.

CDR3 amino acids: CASSLGTGVGNTIYF. In DNA form, the CDR3 reads TGTGCCAGCAGCTTAGGGACAGGGGTAGGAAACACCATATATTTT. The chain couples TRBV7-2 to TRBJ1-3, with TRBD1 matching 9 bases. The V segment lost 1 base and the J segment 4 bases; nucleotides outside the gene matches: 2. The CDR3 has 15 residues. Germline V CDR1 and CDR2: SGHTA, FQGNSA.

This chain joins TRBV7-2 and TRBJ2-7; 8 nucleotides line up with TRBD1. Germline CDR1 SGHTA, CDR2 FQGNSA. Trimming at V came to 5 bases and at J to 3 bases, leaving 6 bases not matched to a gene. The CDR3 is 14 amino acids. The CDR3 protein is CASSAWTGNYEQYF. The CDR3 DNA follows: TGTGCCAGCAGCGCGTGGACAGGGAACTACGAGCAGTACTTC.

In this sample, this clone turned up once. The rearrangement uses TRBV6-5 and TRBJ2-3; 11 nucleotides align to TRBD2. The CDR3 has 15 amino acids. In germline, CDR1 is MNHEY, CDR2 SVGAGI. After removal of 6 bases from V and 4 bases from J, the junction contained 6 bases not matched to a gene. CDR3 bases: TGTGCCAGCAGCCTAGCGGGAGGCAGTGCAGATACGCAGTATTTT. This translates into CASSLAGGSADTQYF.

This chain links TRBV19 with TRBJ1-2; the D is unclear. Germline values: CDR1 LNHDA, CDR2 SQIVND (reference sequence). The CDR3 extends over 13 amino acids. Trimming removed 5 bases from V and 3 bases from J, with 10 bases in between. This CDR3 reads CASSYNSDYGYTF. The CDR3 DNA sequence: TGTGCCAGTAGTTACAACAGTGACTATGGCTACACCTTC. Combining the CDR3 with reference TRBV19 and TRBJ1-2 gives the whole variable domain DGGITQSPKYLFRKEGQNVTLSCEQNLNHDAMYWYRQDPGQGLRLIYYSQIVNDFQKGDIAEGYSVSREKKESFPLTVTSAQKNPTAFYLCASSYNSDYGYTFGSGTRLTVV.

The V and J genes are TRBV6-5 and TRBJ2-1; D might be TRBD2 (7 bases). The CDR3 has 12 residues. V dropped 9 bases and J dropped 2 bases, with 8 bases sitting between them. Germline values: CDR1 MNHEY, CDR2 SVGAGI. The CDR3 is CARGGPYNEQFF. The DNA for the CDR3 is TGTGCCAGGGGGGGGCCCTACAATGAGCAGTTCTTC.

The genes are TRBV7-2 and TRBJ1-5; TRBD1 matches 7 bases. The CDR3 is made up of 16 amino acids. The J segment lost 7 bases and the V segment lost 1 base, leaving 10 bases of the junction unmatched. From germline, CDR1 is SGHTA and CDR2 FQGNSA. CDR3 sequence: CASSLETGVPGQPQHF. The CDR3 DNA is TGTGCCAGCAGCTTAGAAACAGGGGTCCCCGGGCAGCCCCAGCATTTT.

The chain uses TRBV7-6 and TRBJ2-7; D may be TRBD1 (6 bases). In germline, CDR1 is SGHVS, CDR2 FNYEAQ. The CDR3 runs to 15 residues. Trimming took 1 base from V and 2 from J, leaving 12 bases between them. Here the CDR3 DNA reads TGTGCCAGCAGCTTAGGGACAGCAGCAGCCTACGAGCAGTACTTC. Translation: CASSLGTAAAYEQYF.

This clone has only a few counts. The rearrangement links TRBV30 to TRBJ1-1, with D hard to call. Trimming cost V 4 bases and J 3 bases, with 9 bases left between them. CDR3 size: 12 residues. Germline CDR1 reads GTSNPN; CDR2 reads SVGIG (reference sequence). The CDR3 DNA sequence: TGTGCCTGGAAATCGGAGGACACTGAAGCTTTCTTT. It encodes CAWKSEDTEAFF.

The chain has TRBV28 and TRBJ2-7, with a possible D match to TRBD2 (6 bases). The CDR3 is made up of 14 amino acids. Per the germline V gene, CDR1 is MDHEN and CDR2 is SYDVKM. Deletions cut 10 bases from V and 3 bases from J, with 19 bases between. The CDR3 nucleotides are TGTGCCATCTCTCCTGGGGGGAGCGTCTACGAGCAGTACTTC. This sequence encodes CAISPGGSVYEQYF.

The chain combines TRBV7-2 with TRBJ2-1; a possible D gene is TRBD2 (6 bases). V lost 5 bases, J lost 3 bases, and 14 bases lay in between. CDR1 and CDR2 from the germline V gene are SGHTA and FQGNSA. There are 15 residues in the CDR3. The CDR3 sequence: CASSLTSRFYNEQFF. In nucleotides, the CDR3 is TGTGCCAGCAGCCTCACTAGCAGGTTCTACAATGAGCAGTTCTTC.

The sample holds a few counts of this clone. The CDR3 bases are TGTGCCAGCAGCGTAGCCGCTAAGGGGTTGGATACGCAGTATTTT. Protein sequence: CASSVAAKGLDTQYF. The chain recombines TRBV9 with TRBJ2-3; possible D gene TRBD1, 5 bases. Germline lookup yields CDR1 SGDLS and CDR2 YYNGEE. The CDR3 spans 15 residues. Trimming stripped 0 bases from V and 6 bases from J, with 14 bases between.

The rearrangement links TRBV7-9 to TRBJ1-2; maybe TRBD1 (5 bases). Germline loops: CDR1 SEHNR, CDR2 FQNEAQ (reference sequence). The CDR3 sequence is 14 residues long. The germline V and J ends were trimmed by 1 base and 7 bases, with 13 bases remaining between them. Written as DNA, the CDR3 is TGTGCCAGCAGCTTAGGCGGAGGGGTTTTTGGCTACACCTTC. Residues: CASSLGGGVFGYTF.

The chain employs TRBV3-1 (or the pseudogene TRBV3-2) and TRBJ1-6, with 9 bases fitting TRBD1. The CDR3 contains 15 residues. J lost 8 bases, V lost 8 bases, and 10 bases had no gene match. CDR1 is LGHDT, CDR2 YNNKEL, per germline (reference sequence). Written as DNA, the CDR3 is TGTGCCAGCGGATACCGGGACAGGGTATATTCACCCCTCCACTTT. Translating it yields CASGYRDRVYSPLHF.